Each of the 29 T cell receptor beta chains below was sequenced from the same sample in a study of blood T cell repertoires in COVID-19. Profiling relied on immunoSEQ multiplex PCR, and the TCRdb table lists in-frame clones only, not all of them. Among a few hundred thousand clones, roughly nine tenths were seen once, and the ten largest hold 2.5% to 3%. Sequences were obtained from PBMCs or T cells enriched from blood (not recorded which). These receptors originate from a woman aged 30 to 39 who had recovered from COVID-19.

V usage is TRBV6-1 and J usage is TRBJ1-2, with 11 bases identical to TRBD1. The CDR3 is 20 residues long. V was clipped by 3 bases and J by 4 bases; unmatched bases: 19. The V gene's germline CDR1 is MNHNS and CDR2 SASEGT. The CDR3 spells CASSDGQGAKFSGASYGYTF. The CDR3 DNA follows: TGTGCCAGCAGTGACGGACAGGGGGCGAAATTTAGTGGGGCCTCCTATGGCTACACCTTC.

This chain uses TRBV24-1 with TRBJ2-1; 8 bases fit TRBD2. V was clipped by 6 bases and J by 7 bases; unmatched bases: 7. This CDR3 is built from 14 residues. Looked up from germline, CDR1 is KGHDR and CDR2 is SFDVKD. CDR3 sequence: CATSTGGPRNEQFF. The DNA for the CDR3 is TGTGCCACCAGTACGGGGGGGCCGCGGAATGAGCAGTTCTTC.

V gene TRBV7-9 combines with J gene TRBJ2-1; 8 nucleotides align to TRBD2. The CDR3 has 13 amino acids. The ends lost 8 bases at V and 7 bases at J; junction bases unmatched: 7. Germline V gene sequence: CDR1 SEHNR, CDR2 FQNEAQ (reference sequence). Written as DNA, the CDR3 is TGTGCCAGCGTGGCTAGCGGGTTGAATGAGCAGTTCTTC. Its translation is CASVASGLNEQFF.

The chain links TRBV6-5 to TRBJ2-7; D is undetermined. This CDR3 is built from 13 residues. V lost 5 bases and J 7 bases, leaving 15 bases between the germline ends. CDR1 is MNHEY and CDR2 is SVGAGI in the germline V gene. The chain's CDR3 is CASSRRVMLEQYF. CDR3 bases: TGTGCCAGCAGTCGTCGGGTGATGTTGGAGCAGTACTTC.

The chain carries TRBV6-2 or TRBV6-3 and TRBJ2-5; 7 bases map to TRBD1. This CDR3 comprises 15 residues. Germline V CDR1 and CDR2: MNHEY, SVGEGT. The trim removed 5 bases at V and 3 bases at J, leaving 9 bases unmatched. CDR3 nucleotide sequence: TGTGCCAGCAGTCAGACAGGGTGGGTAGAAGAGACCCAGTACTTC. This codes for CASSQTGWVEETQYF.

This chain connects TRBV15 to TRBJ2-2; 12 bases map to TRBD2. This CDR3 has 17 residues. Per the germline V gene, CDR1 is LNHNV and CDR2 is YYDKDF (reference sequence). The V gene end was trimmed by 5 bases and the J gene end by 1 base; junction bases not matched to a gene: 5. The DNA of the CDR3 is TGTGCCACCAGCGGTGCTAGCGGGAGGGGGAACACCGGGGAGCTGTTTTTT. Protein product: CATSGASGRGNTGELFF.

This chain uses TRBV19 with TRBJ2-5, with D unclear. CDR1 is LNHDA and CDR2 is SQIVND in the germline V gene (reference sequence). Trimming pared 3 bases from V and 5 bases from J, leaving 10 bases between. The CDR3 contains 13 residues. The CDR3 protein is CASSINRVETQYF. DNA for the CDR3: TGTGCCAGTAGTATCAACCGGGTTGAGACCCAGTACTTC. The full variable domain, with the rest looked up from reference TRBV19 and TRBJ2-5, is DGGITQSPKYLFRKEGQNVTLSCEQNLNHDAMYWYRQDPGQGLRLIYYSQIVNDFQKGDIAEGYSVSREKKESFPLTVTSAQKNPTAFYLCASSINRVETQYFGPGTRLLVL.

The chain employs TRBV18 and TRBJ2-6; D uncertain. Trimming removed 6 bases from V and 0 bases from J, with 6 bases in between. Germline V lookup: CDR1 KGHSH, CDR2 LQKENI. The CDR3 extends over 14 amino acids. CDR3 amino acids: CASSSSSGANVLTF. The CDR3 coding sequence is TGTGCCAGCTCCTCCAGCTCTGGGGCCAACGTCCTGACTTTC.

This clone was counted between two and nine times. This chain uses TRBV10-3 with TRBJ1-6; maybe TRBD1 (5 bases). Trimming pared 10 bases from V and 10 bases from J, leaving 20 bases between. This CDR3 comprises 14 residues. The germline V gene encodes CDR1 ENHRY and CDR2 SYGVKD. The DNA for the CDR3 is TGTGCCACCCAGCGGGGGTCCGTGGGGTCACCCCTCCACTTT. Translating it yields CATQRGSVGSPLHF.

V usage is TRBV19 and J usage is TRBJ2-7; D not resolved. CDR1 and CDR2 (germline): LNHDA, SQIVND (reference sequence). The CDR3 covers 17 residues. V was pared by 3 bases and J by 7 bases, with 25 bases between. The CDR3 nucleotides are TGTGCCAGTAGTATCCAAGCCACCGTACAGCTGGTCTGGGAGCAGTACTTC. Protein: CASSIQATVQLVWEQYF.

The rearrangement uses TRBV28 and TRBJ2-7; 8 bases map to TRBD2. Germline-derived CDR1 and CDR2 are MDHEN and SYDVKM. This CDR3 contains 16 residues. V was clipped by 6 bases and J by 0 bases; unmatched bases: 10. As DNA, the CDR3 is TGTGCCAGCAGCCCAACAGCGGGAGACTTCTCCTACGAGCAGTACTTC. Translated: CASSPTAGDFSYEQYF.

The chain employs TRBV2 and TRBJ1-1, with 7 bases matching TRBD1. Germline values: CDR1 SNHLY, CDR2 FYNNEI. V shed 5 bases and J 1 base; nucleotides not matched to a gene: 4. The CDR3 consists of 14 residues. CDR3: CASSKTGWNTEAFF. As DNA, the CDR3 is TGTGCCAGCAGTAAGACAGGGTGGAACACTGAAGCTTTCTTT.

This clone was recorded once. The rearrangement links TRBV5-1 to TRBJ2-1; TRBD2 aligns across 9 bases. The CDR3 is made up of 15 amino acids. The V and J ends lost 2 bases and 10 bases, in that order; junction bases with no gene match: 10. Germline CDR1 reads SGHRS; CDR2 reads YFSETQ. The CDR3 region has the DNA TGCGCCAGCAGCTTAGTAGCGGGGGCCGCAACGGAGCAGTTCTTC. Translated, it gives CASSLVAGAATEQFF.

This chain links TRBV5-1 with TRBJ2-3; the match to TRBD2 covers 13 bases. The CDR3 extends over 15 amino acids. Trimming cost V 1 base and J 8 bases; bases outside gene matches: 4. Looked up from germline, CDR1 is SGHRS and CDR2 is YFSETQ. For the CDR3, the DNA is TGCGCCAGCAGCTTGACCGGGACTAGCGGGGTTACGCAGTATTTT. Amino acid sequence: CASSLTGTSGVTQYF. The full variable domain, completed using reference TRBV5-1 and TRBJ2-3, is KAGVTQTPRYLIKTRGQQVTLSCSPISGHRSVSWYQQTPGQGLQFLFEYFSETQRNKGNFPGRFSGRQFSNSRSEMNVSTLELGDSALYLCASSLTGTSGVTQYFGPGTRLTVL.

The rearrangement joins TRBV7-9 to TRBJ2-5; TRBD1 aligns across 7 bases. The CDR3 loop spans 13 amino acids. The V gene's germline CDR1 is SEHNR and CDR2 FQNEAQ (reference sequence). After removal of 7 bases from V and 3 bases from J, the junction contained 5 bases not matched to a gene. The DNA for the CDR3 is TGTGCCAGCACCCTGGGACAGAAAGAGACCCAGTACTTC. It yields the protein CASTLGQKETQYF.

DNA for the CDR3: TGTGCCAGCACTCCAATCCGCGGAGGGAATTCACCCCTCCACTTT. Translating gives CASTPIRGGNSPLHF. V and J are TRBV28 and TRBJ1-6; D gene ambiguous. V lost 7 bases and J 7 bases, leaving 17 bases between the germline ends. Germline V gene lookup returns CDR1 MDHEN and CDR2 SYDVKM. The CDR3 is made up of 15 amino acids.

V and J are TRBV3-1 (or the pseudogene TRBV3-2) and TRBJ1-2; 7 bases fit TRBD1. Losses at the gene ends were 3 bases for V and 8 bases for J; bases not matched to a gene: 9. The CDR3 runs 14 residues. Germline V gives CDR1 LGHDT, CDR2 YNNKEL (reference sequence). In DNA, the CDR3 is TGTGCCAGCAGCCACGATATGGACAGGTACGGCTACACCTTC. The encoded protein is CASSHDMDRYGYTF.

The chain has TRBV7-6 and TRBJ2-7, with D possibly matching TRBD1 (6 bases). The germline V gene has CDR1 SGHVS and CDR2 FNYEAQ. Trimming left V 3 bases short and J 5 bases short, with 20 bases between. CDR3 size: 16 residues. The CDR3 loop reads CASSLSGSRGAHEQYF. CDR3 DNA sequence: TGTGCCAGCAGCTTGTCAGGCAGCAGGGGAGCACACGAGCAGTACTTC. The complete variable domain, with remaining parts taken from reference TRBV7-6 and TRBJ2-7, reads GAGVSQSPRYKVTKRGQDVALRCDPISGHVSLYWYRQALGQGPEFLTYFNYEAQQDKSGLPNDRFSAERPEGSISTLTIQRTEQRDSAMYRCASSLSGSRGAHEQYFGPGTRLTVT.

The chain couples TRBV5-5 to TRBJ2-6, with D possibly TRBD1 on 5 matching bases. Germline V gene data show CDR1 as SGHKS and CDR2 as YYEKEE (reference sequence). This CDR3 spans 15 amino acids. Trimming shortened V by 2 bases and J by 0 bases, and 6 bases separated the two germline ends. CDR3 nucleotides: TGTGCCAGCAGCTTAGGGGCCTCTGGGGCCAACGTCCTGACTTTC. This sequence encodes CASSLGASGANVLTF.

The rearrangement uses TRBV18 and TRBJ2-7; 7 bases match TRBD1. In germline, CDR1 is KGHSH, CDR2 LQKENI. V trimming: 1 base; J trimming: 2 bases; junction bases outside the gene matches: 5. The CDR3 runs to 15 residues. CDR3 protein: CASSPRGQTTYEQYF. The CDR3 nucleotides read TGTGCCAGCTCACCACGGGGACAGACCACCTACGAGCAGTACTTC.

In DNA, the CDR3 is TGTGCCAGCAGCTTGTCGTACGGGGACTCCTATAATTCACCCCTCCACTTT. Protein product: CASSLSYGDSYNSPLHF. This sequence joins TRBV5-5 and TRBJ1-6, with unresolved D. CDR3 length: 17 amino acids. The ends were cut back, 1 base at V and 0 bases at J, with 11 bases in the middle. CDR1 is SGHKS, CDR2 YYEKEE, per germline (reference sequence).

This chain uses TRBV7-2 with TRBJ2-1; 11 nucleotides agree with TRBD2. CDR3 length: 17 residues. Looked up from germline, CDR1 is SGHTA and CDR2 is FQGNSA. V trimming: 2 bases; J trimming: 0 bases; junction bases outside the gene matches: 3. CDR3 sequence: CASSLSTSGSSYNEQFF. The CDR3 nucleotides read TGTGCCAGCAGCTTAAGCACTAGCGGGAGCTCCTACAATGAGCAGTTCTTC.

This clone was counted a single time. The chain employs TRBV5-1 and TRBJ2-1; tentatively, D is TRBD2 (6 bases). This CDR3 comprises 13 residues. The V gene's germline CDR1 is SGHRS and CDR2 YFSETQ. The V gene lost 0 bases and the J gene lost 9 bases, with 10 bases spanning the gap. The CDR3: CASSLDPGGEQFF. CDR3 bases: TGCGCCAGCAGCTTGGACCCCGGGGGTGAGCAGTTCTTC.

The chain combines TRBV2 with TRBJ1-5; D gene ambiguous. Trimming stripped 4 bases from V and 6 bases from J, with 10 bases between. Germline assignment: CDR1 SNHLY and CDR2 FYNNEI. The length of the CDR3 is 13 residues. CDR3: CASSVMGSQPQHF. The CDR3 DNA sequence: TGTGCCAGCAGTGTTATGGGGAGTCAGCCCCAGCATTTT.

The genes are TRBV27 and TRBJ1-5; 9 bases are shared with TRBD1. This CDR3 has 16 residues. Germline CDR1 reads MNHEY; CDR2 reads SMNVEV (reference sequence). After removal of 2 bases from V and 6 bases from J, the junction contained 8 bases not matched to a gene. The CDR3 region is CASSLRGQGSGQPQHF. The CDR3 DNA follows: TGTGCCAGCAGTTTACGGGGACAGGGAAGCGGTCAGCCCCAGCATTTT.

The chain is built from TRBV5-1 and TRBJ1-1; possible D gene TRBD1, 5 bases. Germline CDR1 is SGHRS and CDR2 is YFSETQ. This CDR3 contains 13 residues. Deletions cut 4 bases from V and 1 base from J, with 8 bases between. CDR3 loop: CASSPTGNTEAFF. The CDR3 DNA reads TGCGCCAGCAGCCCCACAGGGAACACTGAAGCTTTCTTT.

Details on this clone: This same CDR3 is encoded by further DNA sequences in the sample. The V call is TRBV18, the J call TRBJ2-3, with TRBD2 identical over 7 bases. Per germline, CDR1 KGHSH and CDR2 LQKENI. The CDR3 extends over 14 amino acids. The J segment lost 1 base and the V segment lost 2 bases, leaving 0 bases of the junction unmatched. CDR3 in amino acids: CASSPTSGTDTQYF. Written as DNA, the CDR3 is TGTGCCAGCTCACCAACTAGCGGCACAGATACGCAGTATTTT.

The V call is TRBV5-1, the J call TRBJ1-3; weak D call: TRBD1 (5 bases). This CDR3 contains 14 residues. Trimming cost V 4 bases and J 1 base, with 9 bases left between them. The germline CDR1 and CDR2 sequences are SGHRS and YFSETQ. CDR3 nucleotides: TGCGCCAGCAGCATAACAGGTTCTGGAAACACCATATATTTT. Translating it yields CASSITGSGNTIYF.

The chain combines TRBV5-1 with TRBJ2-7, with TRBD1 matching over 8 bases. Per the germline V gene, CDR1 is SGHRS and CDR2 is YFSETQ. This CDR3 spans 14 amino acids. V was clipped by 4 bases and J by 3 bases; unmatched bases: 6. CDR3 DNA sequence: TGCGCCAGCAGCCTGGACAGGGTAAACTACGAGCAGTACTTC. It is translated as CASSLDRVNYEQYF.